This entry lists 21 T cell receptor beta chains sequenced from one sample in a study of response to subunit inactivated influenza vaccine. TCRdb reprocessed the RT-PCR reads via MiXCR and lists one record per CDR3 protein. Of 500,000 to 750,000 distinct CDR3 sequences in the sample, 14% were seen once. The source material was PBMCs from blood, sampled about 11 days after vaccination. Receptors originate from a man aged 50 to 60 who received an inactivated influenza vaccine.

A note on this clonotype: The junction and the germline gene differ at one end; a read error may be behind it. The CDR3 sequence is CASRTQQFRVF. As DNA, the CDR3 is TGTGCCAGCAGGACTCAACAGTTCCGGGTCTTC. This rearrangement joins TRBV6-2 or TRBV6-3 to TRBJ2-1; D unresolved. Germline V CDR1 and CDR2: MNHEY, SVGEGT. This CDR3 is built from 11 residues.

A note on this clonotype: A junction end diverges from the germline sequence, so it may reflect a read error. J is TRBJ1-3 and V is TRBV4-1; no clear D. The CDR3 has 16 amino acids. Looked up from germline, CDR1 is MGHRA and CDR2 is YSYEKL. Written as DNA, the CDR3 is TGCGCCAGCACCCAAGTGTACAGAAGCTCTGGAAACACCATATATTTT. This sequence encodes CASTQVYRSSGNTIYF.

This clonotype was counted between two and nine times. The chain uses TRBV12-3 or TRBV12-4 and TRBJ2-3; D ambiguous. Trimming left V 0 bases short and J 0 bases short, with 10 bases between. The length of the CDR3 is 16 residues. CDR3 sequence (DNA): TGTGCCAGCAGTTTAGCGGTCTTGGTAAGCACAGATACGCAGTATTTT. The encoded protein is CASSLAVLVSTDTQYF.

This clonotype was seen ten or more times. This rearrangement joins TRBV12-3 or TRBV12-4 to TRBJ2-1; no clear D gene. CDR3 size: 12 residues. The ends were cut back, 5 bases at V and 5 bases at J, with 7 bases in the middle. CDR3 loop: CASSHRDNEQFF. The CDR3 nucleotides read TGTGCCAGCAGTCACCGAGACAATGAGCAGTTCTTC.

The rearrangement links TRBV15 to TRBJ2-1; 9 nucleotides match TRBD2. CDR1 is LNHNV, CDR2 YYDKDF, per germline (reference sequence). There are 16 residues in the CDR3. With 1 base clipped from V and 3 bases from J, the junction kept 4 bases outside the gene matches. The DNA for the CDR3 is TGTGCCACCAGCAGAGCGACTAGCGGAAACTACAATGAGCAGTTCTTC. This gives the protein CATSRATSGNYNEQFF.

The chain uses TRBV12-3 or TRBV12-4 and TRBJ1-1; a possible D gene is TRBD1 (5 bases). V was shortened by 5 bases and J by 5 bases, with 12 bases between the two germline ends. This CDR3 contains 13 residues. This chain's CDR3 is CASSLSGLTEAFF. In DNA, the CDR3 is TGTGCCAGCAGTCTCTCAGGGCTGACTGAAGCTTTCTTT.

The chain links TRBV5-5 to TRBJ1-4; D is ambiguous. Germline assignment: CDR1 SGHKS and CDR2 YYEKEE (reference sequence). Trimming cost V 0 bases and J 7 bases, with 7 bases left between them. The CDR3 length is 13 residues. The CDR3 DNA sequence: TGTGCCAGCAGCTTGGAGTCGGTTGAAAAACTGTTTTTT. It yields the protein CASSLESVEKLFF. The complete variable domain, with remaining parts taken from reference TRBV5-5 and TRBJ1-4, reads DAGVTQSPTHLIKTRGQQVTLRCSPISGHKSVSWYQQVLGQGPQFIFQYYEKEERGRGNFPDRFSARQFPNYSSELNVNALLLGDSALYLCASSLESVEKLFFGSGTQLSVL.

This clonotype was counted at least ten times. The chain links TRBV5-1 to TRBJ2-1, with D possibly being TRBD2 (5 bases). V lost 0 bases and J 0 bases, leaving 10 bases between the germline ends. Germline CDR1 reads SGHRS; CDR2 reads YFSETQ. There are 16 residues in the CDR3. This chain's CDR3 is CASSLGGGRSYNEQFF. CDR3 coding DNA: TGCGCCAGCAGCTTGGGAGGCGGGCGCTCCTACAATGAGCAGTTCTTC. Full variable domain (rest looked up from reference TRBV5-1 and TRBJ2-1): KAGVTQTPRYLIKTRGQQVTLSCSPISGHRSVSWYQQTPGQGLQFLFEYFSETQRNKGNFPGRFSGRQFSNSRSEMNVSTLELGDSALYLCASSLGGGRSYNEQFFGPGTRLTVL.

This clonotype showed up just a few times. The chain combines TRBV11-1 with TRBJ2-3; D tentatively fits TRBD1 or TRBD2 (6 bases each). The CDR3 totals 14 residues. Germline values: CDR1 SGHAT, CDR2 FQDESV (reference sequence). Deletions cut 4 bases from V and 3 bases from J, with 11 bases between. The CDR3: CASSSWGATDTQYF. The CDR3 DNA reads as TGTGCCAGCAGCTCCTGGGGGGCAACAGATACGCAGTATTTT.

The J gene is TRBJ2-1, the V gene TRBV7-9, with 7 bases matching TRBD2. V lost 0 bases and J lost 9; bases outside the gene matches: 8. Germline assignment: CDR1 SEHNR and CDR2 FQNEAQ (reference sequence). This CDR3 comprises 15 residues. Written as DNA, the CDR3 is TGTGCCAGCAGCTTAGCCGCGGGAGTATTAAGTGAGCAGTTCTTC. This translates into CASSLAAGVLSEQFF.

This clonotype came up a few times. The gene calls are TRBV6-2 or TRBV6-3 and TRBJ1-1; D unresolved. This CDR3 comprises 13 residues. Germline V gene data show CDR1 as MNHEY and CDR2 as SVGEGT. The V gene lost 5 bases and the J gene lost 11 bases, with 18 bases spanning the gap. The CDR3 coding sequence is TGTGCCAGCAGTAGAGGTCCCGGGAGAGGGGCTTTCTTT. Translated: CASSRGPGRGAFF.

This rearrangement joins TRBV5-1 to TRBJ2-7, with 9 bases fitting TRBD1. CDR3 length: 14 residues. The ends lost 3 bases at V and 6 bases at J; junction bases unmatched: 7. CDR1 and CDR2 from the germline V gene are SGHRS and YFSETQ. This chain's CDR3 is CASSSTDRGGEQYF. The DNA of the CDR3 is TGCGCCAGCAGCTCAACGGACAGGGGCGGCGAGCAGTACTTC.

In this sample, this clonotype turned up a few times. Relative to the germline gene, one junction end is altered; a read error may explain this. The chain uses TRBV10-3 and TRBJ2-5; no definite D call. The CDR3 runs 13 residues. Germline CDR1 ENHRY, CDR2 SYGVKD. The CDR3 sequence is CAISEDSQGTQYF. The CDR3 coding sequence is TGTGCCATCAGTGAGGACTCCCAAGGGACCCAGTACTTC.

The CDR3 here is CASSHPDGAPGELFF. CDR3 nucleotides: TGCGCCAGCAGCCATCCGGACGGGGCCCCGGGGGAGCTGTTTTTT. This rearrangement joins TRBV4-3 to TRBJ2-2; D assignment may be TRBD1 or TRBD2 (5 bases each). The CDR3 runs 15 residues. Germline loops: CDR1 LGHNA, CDR2 YSLEER. The V end was cut by 3 bases, the J end by 8 bases, with 16 bases between.

V usage is TRBV12-3 or TRBV12-4 and J usage is TRBJ1-4, with unresolved D. The CDR3 loop spans 14 amino acids. Trimming cost V 5 bases and J 0 bases, with 7 bases left between them. The CDR3 nucleotides are TGTGCCAGCAGTCGGGCCTCAACTAATGAAAAACTGTTTTTT. It is translated as CASSRASTNEKLFF.

The chain is built from TRBV4-1 and TRBJ2-4; D possibly corresponds to TRBD2 (7 bases). The CDR3 has 15 amino acids. Trimming stripped 2 bases from V and 7 bases from J, with 15 bases between. The germline gives CDR1 MGHRA, CDR2 YSYEKL. The CDR3 reads CASSQPGLRGNIQYF. The CDR3 DNA sequence: TGCGCCAGCAGCCAACCGGGACTAAGGGGGAACATTCAGTACTTC.

The chain joins TRBV14 to TRBJ2-5, with TRBD2 matching over 9 bases. The V and J ends lost 4 bases and 5 bases, in that order; junction bases with no gene match: 11. The CDR3 consists of 16 residues. Germline-derived CDR1 and CDR2 are SGHDN and FVKESK. The CDR3, as DNA: TGTGCCAGCAGCCTGAATTCCGGGACTAGCTGGGAGACCCAGTACTTC. Translation gives CASSLNSGTSWETQYF.

The chain has TRBV2 and TRBJ1-1; the match to TRBD1 covers 8 bases. This CDR3 is 15 amino acids long. The V and J ends lost 4 bases and 0 bases, in that order; junction bases with no gene match: 4. Germline-derived CDR1 and CDR2 are SNHLY and FYNNEI. The CDR3 is CASSGTGNMNTEAFF. The CDR3 nucleotides are TGTGCCAGCAGTGGGACAGGGAACATGAACACTGAAGCTTTCTTT.

This clonotype occurred a few times. The chain recombines TRBV12-3 or TRBV12-4 with TRBJ2-5; the D is unclear. CDR3 length equals 13 residues. The germline V and J ends were trimmed by 4 bases and 1 base, with 7 bases remaining between them. This chain's CDR3 is CASSSRIQETQYF. For the CDR3, the DNA is TGTGCCAGCAGTTCACGGATCCAAGAGACCCAGTACTTC.

The chain recombines TRBV7-2 with TRBJ2-5; D remains unclear. The germline V and J ends were trimmed by 4 bases and 2 bases, with 17 bases remaining between them. Germline loops: CDR1 SGHTA, CDR2 FQGNSA. The CDR3 sequence is 16 residues long. As DNA, the CDR3 is TGTGCCAGCAGCTCGTCGAGGTTTCCCGCACAAGAGACCCAGTACTTC. Translating gives CASSSSRFPAQETQYF.

This clonotype showed up just a few times. The chain carries TRBV12-3 or TRBV12-4 and TRBJ2-7, with D possibly matching TRBD1 (6 bases). This CDR3 has 15 amino acids. V gave up 5 bases and J gave up 3 bases, with 17 bases separating them. The CDR3 DNA sequence: TGTGCCAGCAGTCGCTGGACAGATCCGAACTACGAGCAGTACTTC. This encodes CASSRWTDPNYEQYF.